The source of this TCR beta chain is a study of response to subunit inactivated influenza vaccine (dated by TCRdb to 2016 to 2018). As for the study more broadly: The study used deep quantitative T cell receptor repertoire profiling to track responses to a trivalent subunit inactivated influenza vaccine.

Receptor amplification or capture employed RT-PCR. The listed sequencing device is Illumina HiSeq 2500. TCRdb applied fastp at Q25 and MiXCR to the public reads, then kept only in-frame beta chains. Each entry is one CDR3 protein sequence, shown with its most common DNA and genes. Across this sample there are approximately 290,000 distinct CDR3 sequences, with 20% to 25% seen only once. The top ten constitute 10% of the sample. Overall results and qualifications from the work: The authors suggested that each seasonal influenza vaccination may recruit only a limited number of new T cells.

Many counts were recorded for this clonotype. Its recognized antigen is unknown. No base qualities exist here, and no much larger clone lies one base off it. This TCR was recovered from a man between 50 and 75 years old who received an inactivated influenza vaccine. Donor details come from another sample of the same person, matched by shared clones. Source: PBMCs from blood, taken less than 22 months after vaccination.

The CDR3: CASSPGQNQPQHF. The nucleotide sequence reads TGTGCCAGCAGCCCCGGACAGAATCAGCCCCAGCATTTT. The chain joins TRBV12-3 or TRBV12-4 to TRBJ1-5; TRBD1 is possibly the D segment (6 matching bases). The CDR3 contains 13 residues, cysteine and phenylalanine counted. Only the CDR3 part of the read is kept: 39 bases, read in frame from the first base. V is cut by 6 bases and J by 4 bases, and the space between the germline ends is 10 bases.